The clone carrying this TCR beta chain was seen a few times. TCRdb itself ran the 5' RACE reads through MiXCR, one entry per CDR3 protein. The profile shows over 450,000 distinct CDR3 sequences, around 20% of them singletons. This record belongs to a study of T-cell memory formation after mild COVID-19. CDR3 length: 13 residues. V lost 7 bases and J lost 8, with 18 bases in between. This TCR came from an adult woman who had mild COVID-19 (a few samples of this study predate the infection). Cell type and time point are not known. Sequencing was performed on PBMCs or a T cell subset sorted from them (not recorded which). The V and J genes are TRBV12-3 or TRBV12-4 and TRBJ2-7, with no clear D. CDR3 in DNA: TGTGCCAGCACCCAGAGTTTAGCTACACAGCAGTACTTC. It encodes CASTQSLATQQYF.